This T cell receptor (beta chain) was observed in a study of T cell repertoires in cytomegalovirus infection. In the study overall: It can be stated that public TCR beta signatures indicated CMV infection as well as a matching HLA type.

The sample holds many counts of this clonotype. Its antigen is as yet unknown. Regarding the study as a whole: There were HLA-C-restricted CMV-specific TCR beta clonotypes dominating the ex vivo response.

TCRdb used MiXCR to reprocess the reads, holding one entry per CDR3 protein. The sample records 300,000 or so distinct CDR3 sequences, about 9.2% being singletons. Sequencing input: PBMCs. The TCR originated in a human donor in good health (CMV status not recorded). Some clones in this sample may be carry-over from other donors' samples.

The CDR3 DNA reads TGCAGTGCCCCCGCGCGATGGGATGAGCAGTTCTTC. It encodes CSAPARWDEQFF. The gene calls are TRBV20-1 and TRBJ2-1; unclear D gene. The CDR3 covers 12 residues. Germline loops: CDR1 DFQATT, CDR2 SNEGSKA (reference sequence). With 6 bases removed from V and 8 bases from J, the gap between germline ends came to 14 bases.